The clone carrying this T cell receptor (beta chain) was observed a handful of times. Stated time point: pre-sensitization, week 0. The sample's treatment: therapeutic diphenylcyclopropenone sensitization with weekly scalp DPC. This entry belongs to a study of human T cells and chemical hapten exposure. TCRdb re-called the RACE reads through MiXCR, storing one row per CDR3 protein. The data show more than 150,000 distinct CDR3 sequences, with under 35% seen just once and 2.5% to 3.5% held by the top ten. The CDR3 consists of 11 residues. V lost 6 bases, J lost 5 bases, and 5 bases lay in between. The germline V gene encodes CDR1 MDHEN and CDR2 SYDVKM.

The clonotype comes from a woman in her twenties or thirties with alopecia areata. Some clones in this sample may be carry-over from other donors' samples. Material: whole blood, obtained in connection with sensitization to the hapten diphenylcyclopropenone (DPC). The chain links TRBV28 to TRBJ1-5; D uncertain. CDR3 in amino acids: CASRNYQPQHF. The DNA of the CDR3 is TGTGCCAGCAGAAATTATCAGCCCCAGCATTTT.